This T cell receptor beta chain stems from a study of human T cells and chemical hapten exposure. Study at large: Diagnoses of alopecia areata, totalis or universalis occurred in mostly female patients. Among samples, TCR yields varied mainly because of small differences in pooled library volume.

Whole-study results and caveats: There were significantly more large CDR3 similarity clusters among expanded TCRs than among controls.

About this clonotype itself: Its antigen is not identified.

Using its own MiXCR run on the RACE reads, TCRdb lists one record per CDR3 protein. The repertoire holds almost 35,000 distinct CDR3 sequences, over 9% seen once, with 25% to 35% in the top ten. CDR3 length: 13 amino acids. The ends were cut back, 3 bases at V and 2 bases at J, with 7 bases in the middle. The germline V gene encodes CDR1 LGHNA and CDR2 YSLEER. Time point noted: pre-sensitization, week 0. The treatment denotes: therapeutic diphenylcyclopropenone sensitization with weekly scalp DPC. It was unfractionated whole blood from which total RNA was extracted. At patch-test visits, sampling came before the patch test.

This sequence originates from a man aged 50 to 60 with alopecia areata. Some clones in this sample may be carry-over from other donors' samples. Material: whole blood, obtained in connection with sensitization to the hapten diphenylcyclopropenone (DPC). The chain carries TRBV4-3 and TRBJ1-1; D remains ambiguous. The CDR3 protein is CASSQKANTEAFF. The CDR3 DNA reads TGCGCCAGCAGCCAGAAAGCAAACACTGAAGCTTTCTTT.